This entry describes one T cell receptor beta chain. The source of the sample is a study of identical twins. V was trimmed by 0 bases and J by 4 bases, leaving 12 bases between them. The CDR3 has 15 residues. CDR1 and CDR2 (germline): LGHDT, YNNKEL (reference sequence). MiXCR, run by TCRdb on the 5' RACE reads, gives a single entry per CDR3 protein. The table records 1.5 million to 2 million distinct CDR3 sequences, around 29% of them present only once. The TCR comes from a newborn girl in good health. Sequencing was done on a sample of cord blood. The chain recombines TRBV3-1 with TRBJ1-2, with D unresolved. The chain's CDR3 is CASSQEGRHFYGYTF. The DNA of the CDR3 is TGTGCCAGCAGCCAAGAGGGCCGACACTTCTATGGCTACACCTTC. The variable domain in full, with the rest retrieved from reference TRBV3-1 and TRBJ1-2, is DTAVSQTPKYLVTQMGNDKSIKCEQNLGHDTMYWYKQDSKKFLKIMFSYNNKELIINETVPNRFSPKSPDKAHLNLHINSLELGDSAVYFCASSQEGRHFYGYTFGSGTRLTVV.